This T cell receptor beta chain is drawn from a study of long-term antiretroviral therapy in people with HIV. Whole-study context: A decade or so separates the oldest specimens from the later 2015 immediate-ART recommendation. The study, taken as a whole, reports: Relative to transplant donor controls, diversity remained lower despite increasing after ART.

Treatment for all HIV-infected participants took place in the United States. Notes on this clone: Its antigen is not identified.

The germline V gene encodes CDR1 MNHNS and CDR2 SASEGT. The junction had 5 bases not matched to a gene; V was cut back by 8 bases and J by 3 bases. This CDR3 spans 14 amino acids. Survey-level immunoSEQ v3.0 assays were run. Clones were sequenced by immunoSEQ multiplex PCR, and TCRdb holds only the in-frame ones, with some missing. The sample carries 20,000 to 30,000 clones, around 79% recorded once. Sequencing used unsorted PBMCs, obtained 1.2 years after starting antiretroviral therapy. This TCR came from a woman in her thirties or forties with HIV. This sequence joins TRBV6-1 and TRBJ2-1; 9 nucleotides agree with TRBD2. CDR3 nucleotides: TGTGCCAGCGGCGCGGGAGGGGTCTACAATGAGCAGTTCTTC. It translates to CASGAGGVYNEQFF.